The T cell receptor beta chain under discussion was sequenced for a study of cytomegalovirus exposure and HLA in healthy donors. The PCR was carried out with 60 Vbeta primers and 13 Jbeta primers. Produced via immunoSEQ multiplex PCR; TCRdb's table is partial and in-frame only. Here the sample spans 150,000 to 200,000 clones, 82% being singletons. Broader study findings: Associated with HLA alleles at 0.05 false discovery rate in a later analysis were 15,000 to 20,000 TCR beta sequences. Most of the CMV-associated TCR beta chains (in a later analysis) appeared to be HLA-restricted. Researchers counted around 180 TCR beta chains as cytomegalovirus-associated.

This CDR3 is 14 amino acids long. The V and J ends lost 4 bases and 5 bases respectively, with 14 bases between them. Germline V CDR1 and CDR2: MDHEN, SYDVKM. A remark on this clone: The target antigen is unknown.

The origin of this receptor is a girl aged 5 to 17 in good health and CMV-seropositive. The rearrangement uses TRBV28 and TRBJ1-1, with D possibly matching TRBD1 (5 bases). The sequencing sample was made of PBMCs. In nucleotides, the CDR3 is TGTGCCAGCAGTTCATCAGGGCAGGGAACTGAAGCTTTCTTT. Encoded protein: CASSSSGQGTEAFF.